What follows are 20 T cell receptor beta chains derived from one specimen sequenced in a study of metastatic and nonmetastatic thyroid tumors (dated by TCRdb to the early 2020s). Libraries were made using PCR. The instrument given in TCRdb is Illumina HiSeq 4000. The public reads were reanalyzed by TCRdb: fastp trimming at Q25, MiXCR alignment, in-frame beta chains only. The sample profile shows about 40,000 clones; 9.5% to 12% of them were found once. The ten most abundant clones make up roughly 23% of the sample. Before undergoing thyroid surgery, none of the patients had been given any kind of treatment. Specimen: blood. The receptors here all came from a female donor with papillary thyroid cancer or a benign thyroid nodule (not recorded which). Some clones in this sample may be carry-over from other donors' samples.

This clone was counted many times. The chain carries TRBV5-6 and TRBJ2-7, with 8 bases fitting TRBD1. CDR1 SGHDT and CDR2 YYEEEE come from the germline V gene. The CDR3 extends over 15 amino acids. J was trimmed by 7 bases and V by 0 bases; bases with no gene match: 9. CDR3: CASSLVGQVLVEQYF. The CDR3 region has the DNA TGTGCCAGCAGCTTGGTGGGACAGGTTCTGGTGGAGCAGTACTTC.

This clone has a handful of counts. A much larger clone is a single base away; this may be a read error. The J gene is TRBJ2-7, the V gene TRBV12-5; 12 bases map to TRBD2. Trimming cost V 7 bases and J 0 bases; bases outside gene matches: 10. The CDR3 sequence is 17 residues long. The V gene's germline CDR1 is LGHNT and CDR2 FRNRAP. In nucleotides, the CDR3 is TGTGCTAGTGTCCCTCCGCTGGGACTAGCGGGCTCCTACGAGCAGTACTTC. Protein product: CASVPPLGLAGSYEQYF.

This clone was seen at least ten times. In DNA, the CDR3 is TGTGCCAGCAGTCCGGGGCCATCGGCCTACGAGCAGTACTTC. This sequence encodes CASSPGPSAYEQYF. The chain employs TRBV3-1 and TRBJ2-7; possibly TRBD1 or TRBD2 for D (5 bases each). The germline V gene has CDR1 LGHDT and CDR2 YNNKEL (reference sequence). Trimming stripped 6 bases from V and 2 bases from J, with 14 bases between. The CDR3 sequence is 14 residues long.

This clone was found many times. Here the CDR3 reads CAWSTGGDDTYEQYF. The CDR3 nucleotides are TGTGCCTGGAGTACAGGGGGAGATGATACCTACGAGCAGTACTTC. The chain has TRBV30 and TRBJ2-7, with TRBD1 matching over 8 bases. CDR1 GTSNPN and CDR2 SVGIG come from the germline V gene (reference sequence). The CDR3 runs 15 residues. V was clipped by 2 bases and J by 2 bases; unmatched bases: 8.

This clone was found many times. The rearrangement links TRBV7-2 to TRBJ2-7, with TRBD1 identical over 7 bases. This CDR3 has 15 amino acids. V shed 4 bases, J shed 6 bases, and the junction held 12 bases outside the gene matches. The germline V gene encodes CDR1 SGHTA and CDR2 FQGNSA. CDR3 coding DNA: TGTGCCAGCAGCTCCGGGGAGACAGGGTTGGGCGAGCAGTACTTC. As protein: CASSSGETGLGEQYF.

This clone was recorded at least ten times. Written as DNA, the CDR3 is TGTGCCAGCAGCCAAGCCCACTCGGTCTCCTACGAGCAGTACTTC. Translated: CASSQAHSVSYEQYF. The V call is TRBV4-2, the J call TRBJ2-7; no firm D call. CDR1 LGHNA and CDR2 YNFKEQ come from the germline V gene. V was clipped by 1 base and J by 0 bases, with 10 bases between them. The CDR3 is 15 amino acids.

In its sample, this clone was seen many times. This sequence joins TRBV6-2 or TRBV6-3 and TRBJ2-1, with TRBD2 as a possible D gene (5 bases). The V and J ends lost 5 bases and 3 bases respectively, with 5 bases between them. The germline V gene has CDR1 MNHEY and CDR2 SVGEGT. CDR3 length equals 12 residues. The CDR3 nucleotides are TGTGCCAGCAGTCGGGACTACAATGAGCAGTTCTTC. Its protein product is CASSRDYNEQFF.

This clone was detected many times. This chain links TRBV28 with TRBJ2-1, with 7 bases that match TRBD2. Germline assignment: CDR1 MDHEN and CDR2 SYDVKM. Trimming at V came to 3 bases and at J to 5 bases, leaving 7 bases not matched to a gene. The CDR3 sequence is 15 residues long. CDR3 bases: TGTGCCAGCAGTTTTCGCCTAGCGGCAAACAATGAGCAGTTCTTC. It yields the protein CASSFRLAANNEQFF.

Concerning this clone itself: One junction end does not reproduce the germline sequence, and a read error may be involved. The chain carries TRBV24-1 and TRBJ2-3; D is unclear. The germline V gene encodes CDR1 KGHDR and CDR2 SFDVKD. This CDR3 region has 19 residues. DNA of the CDR3: TGTGCTACCAGTGATTTGCGAGACTCCTTTGATACGACCGCAGATACGCAGTATTTT. Its protein is CATSDLRDSFDTTADTQYF.

This clone was counted at least ten times. The chain combines TRBV11-3 with TRBJ1-2; D perhaps matches TRBD1 (6 bases). Germline loops: CDR1 SGHNT, CDR2 YENEEA. The CDR3 spans 12 residues. V was pared by 8 bases and J by 3 bases, with 10 bases between. Here the CDR3 reads CASSGVHYGYTF. CDR3 sequence (DNA): TGTGCCAGCTCAGGGGTTCACTATGGCTACACCTTC.

This clone was found many times. This may be a read error, as it is one base from a much larger clone. CDR3 DNA: TGCAGTGCTAAAGGACTAGCGGGAGGCAAATTCTCCTACGAGCAGTGCTTC. Its protein is CSAKGLAGGKFSYEQCF. The chain recombines TRBV20-1 with TRBJ2-7; 14 bases map to TRBD2. The germline CDR1 and CDR2 sequences are DFQATT and SNEGSKA (reference sequence). The CDR3 is 17 residues long.

Remarks on this clone: Since a much larger clone is just one base distant, this may be a read error. The chain carries TRBV25-1 and TRBJ2-5; D possibly corresponds to TRBD2 (6 bases). The CDR3 totals 15 residues. Germline assignment: CDR1 MGHDK and CDR2 SYGVNS. CDR3 in DNA: TGTGCCAGCAGTGACCCCCGACTAGTCTTGGAGACCCGGTACTTC. It translates to CASSDPRLVLETRYF.

The chain employs TRBV18 and TRBJ1-2, with a tentative D call TRBD1 (5 bases). Between the trimmed V and J ends, which lost 6 bases and 4 bases, there was a span of 9 bases. Germline CDR1 KGHSH, CDR2 LQKENI. This CDR3 region has 12 residues. CDR3 coding DNA: TGTGCCAGCTCCGACAGTTTCTATGGCTACACCTTC. It encodes CASSDSFYGYTF.

This clone was detected ten times or more. V and J are TRBV6-4 and TRBJ2-7; 10 positions agree with TRBD2. The CDR3 is 20 residues long. J gave up 4 bases and V 0 bases, and 18 bases lay outside the gene matches. From germline, CDR1 is MRHNA and CDR2 SNTAGT. CDR3 sequence reads: CASSDSPRPKREGPMYEQYF. The DNA for the CDR3 is TGTGCCAGCAGTGACTCGCCCAGACCGAAGCGGGAGGGCCCCATGTACGAGCAGTACTTC.

The rearrangement joins TRBV6-2 or TRBV6-3 to TRBJ1-5; TRBD1 might be the D (5 bases). The germline CDR1 and CDR2 sequences are MNHEY and SVGEGT. Trimming removed 2 bases from V and 5 bases from J, with 10 bases in between. This CDR3 contains 14 residues. CDR3 sequence: CASSYGGGHQPQHF. The CDR3 DNA is TGTGCCAGCAGTTACGGGGGAGGTCATCAGCCCCAGCATTTT.

This clone was seen at least ten times. The gene calls are TRBV7-9 and TRBJ1-5; possible D gene TRBD1, 6 bases. V lost 2 bases and J lost 1, with 6 bases in between. The CDR3 loop spans 14 amino acids. From germline, CDR1 is SEHNR and CDR2 FQNEAQ (reference sequence). CDR3 nucleotide sequence: TGTGCCAGCAGCTTACAGGGGAGCAATCAGCCCCAGCATTTT. As protein: CASSLQGSNQPQHF.

This clone was seen only a few times. This could be a read error, since a much larger clone is one nucleotide away. The chain uses TRBV29-1 and TRBJ2-1, with D unclear. Germline V gene sequence: CDR1 SQVTM, CDR2 ANQGSEA. CDR3 length: 11 residues. The V end was cut by 6 bases, the J end by 4 bases, with 7 bases between. CDR3 residues: CSVVYYNEQFF. In DNA, the CDR3 is TGCAGCGTGGTCTATTACAATGAGCAGTTCTTC.

This clone was seen at least ten times. The chain recombines TRBV12-3 or TRBV12-4 with TRBJ2-7; TRBD2 aligns across 7 bases. The CDR3 runs 12 residues. Trimming cost V 3 bases and J 7 bases; bases outside gene matches: 3. This CDR3 is CASSFSGGEQYF. CDR3 DNA sequence: TGTGCCAGCAGTTTCTCGGGAGGTGAGCAGTACTTC.

This clone was picked up a small number of times. The rearrangement links TRBV6-1 to TRBJ2-1, with 8 bases fitting TRBD2. The germline gives CDR1 MNHNS, CDR2 SASEGT. CDR3 length equals 15 residues. V dropped 6 bases and J dropped 1; count of bases not matched to a gene: 5. CDR3 DNA: TGTGCCAGCAGGGGAGCGGGGGATTCCTACAATGAGCAGTTCTTC. This sequence encodes CASRGAGDSYNEQFF.

This clone is medium-sized within its sample. This chain links TRBV12-3 or TRBV12-4 with TRBJ2-1, with 8 positions matching TRBD2. The junction had 11 bases not matched to a gene; V was cut back by 5 bases and J by 8 bases. The CDR3 sequence is 15 residues long. The CDR3 DNA follows: TGTGCCAGCAGTCCGTTAGCGGGAAAGAGGGATGAGCAGTTCTTC. Its translation is CASSPLAGKRDEQFF.